The 12 T cell receptor beta chains given below trace back to one sample, sequenced in a study of T cell responses to AZD1222 COVID-19 vaccine. Measured with immunoSEQ multiplex PCR; TCRdb has only the in-frame clones, and not every one. This sample has more than 75,000 clones, with approximately 83% found just once. The material sequenced was peripheral blood, taken 28 days after the second AZD1222 dose. These receptors came from an adult who received the AZD1222 COVID-19 vaccine.

The chain couples TRBV6-5 to TRBJ2-3; D might be TRBD2 (6 bases). Looked up from germline, CDR1 is MNHEY and CDR2 is SVGAGI. The CDR3 has 14 residues. V gave up 4 bases and J gave up 6 bases, with 14 bases separating them. The CDR3 loop is CASSSFGRGDTQYF. The DNA for the CDR3 is TGTGCCAGCAGTTCCTTCGGACGGGGGGATACGCAGTATTTT.

The rearrangement links TRBV5-4 to TRBJ2-3; D is ambiguous. The CDR3 length is 16 residues. CDR1 is SGHNT, CDR2 YYREEE, per germline (reference sequence). Trimming left V 0 bases short and J 0 bases short, with 11 bases between. CDR3 in amino acids: CASSLASGASTDTQYF. CDR3 nucleotide sequence: TGTGCCAGCAGCTTGGCTTCCGGTGCTAGCACAGATACGCAGTATTTT. The full variable domain, in which reference TRBV5-4 and TRBJ2-3 provide the parts outside the CDR3, is ETGVTQSPTHLIKTRGQQVTLRCSSQSGHNTVSWYQQALGQGPQFIFQYYREEENGRGNFPPRFSGLQFPNYSSELNVNALELDDSALYLCASSLASGASTDTQYFGPGTRLTVL.

The chain has TRBV12-3 or TRBV12-4 and TRBJ2-7; no clear D gene. CDR3 size: 11 residues. Trimming pared 7 bases from V and 2 bases from J, leaving 6 bases between. CDR3 amino acids: CASTNAYEQYF. The CDR3 nucleotides are TGTGCCAGCACCAATGCCTACGAGCAGTACTTC.

The CDR3 spells CASSKLAGELEQFF. CDR3 nucleotides: TGTGCCAGCAGCAAACTAGCGGGAGAACTTGAGCAGTTCTTC. The rearrangement joins TRBV6-2 or TRBV6-3 to TRBJ2-1; 11 positions match TRBD2. Germline values: CDR1 MNHEY, CDR2 SVGEGT. J lost 9 bases, V lost 6 bases, and 7 bases had no gene match. The CDR3 extends over 14 amino acids.

The chain combines TRBV3-1 (or the pseudogene TRBV3-2) with TRBJ1-4, with D unclear. CDR1 is LGHDT, CDR2 YNNKEL, per germline (reference sequence). The CDR3 is 12 amino acids. The V and J ends lost 1 base and 7 bases respectively, with 4 bases between them. CDR3 DNA sequence: TGTGCCAGCAGCCAAGCGGGTGAAAAACTGTTTTTT. Protein product: CASSQAGEKLFF.

The chain is built from TRBV13 and TRBJ2-7; 8 nucleotides match TRBD2. The CDR3 totals 17 residues. Unmatched junction bases numbered 17, after V lost 4 bases and J lost 6 bases. Germline V gene lookup returns CDR1 PRHDT and CDR2 FYEKMQ (reference sequence). This chain's CDR3 is CASSSRTLGAGGSEQYF. In DNA form, the CDR3 reads TGTGCCAGCAGCTCCCGGACTTTAGGTGCGGGAGGTTCCGAGCAGTACTTC.

This chain connects TRBV5-1 to TRBJ2-1; 13 bases line up with TRBD2. There are 16 residues in the CDR3. Germline V gene sequence: CDR1 SGHRS, CDR2 YFSETQ. J was trimmed by 8 bases and V by 0 bases; bases with no gene match: 5. The CDR3 loop is CASSLVGTSGDHEQFF. The CDR3 DNA reads as TGCGCCAGCAGCTTGGTGGGGACTAGCGGGGACCATGAGCAGTTCTTC.

The chain recombines TRBV7-3 with TRBJ2-3, with D uncertain. This CDR3 is built from 15 residues. Germline V lookup: CDR1 SGHTA, CDR2 FQGTGA. The V gene lost 1 base and the J gene lost 0 bases, with 8 bases spanning the gap. The CDR3 nucleotides are TGTGCCAGCAGCTTAAGCCCTTCAAGCACAGATACGCAGTATTTT. Translation gives CASSLSPSSTDTQYF. Full variable domain (missing parts from reference TRBV7-3 and TRBJ2-3): GAGVSQTPSNKVTEKGKYVELRCDPISGHTALYWYRQSLGQGPEFLIYFQGTGAADDSGLPNDRFFAVRPEGSVSTLKIQRTERGDSAVYLCASSLSPSSTDTQYFGPGTRLTVL.

Written as DNA, the CDR3 is TGTGCCAGCAGTGGTGGACCCTACACCGGGGAGCTGTTTTTT. It yields the protein CASSGGPYTGELFF. The rearrangement links TRBV2 to TRBJ2-2; D gene uncertain. The CDR3 runs to 14 residues. Between the trimmed V and J ends, which lost 4 bases and 3 bases, there was a span of 9 bases. Germline CDR1 reads SNHLY; CDR2 reads FYNNEI.

The chain couples TRBV28 to TRBJ1-5; D ambiguous. The V gene's germline CDR1 is MDHEN and CDR2 SYDVKM. This CDR3 comprises 15 residues. V lost 5 bases and J lost 0, with 11 bases in between. CDR3 coding DNA: TGTGCCAGCAGTCCAGGACCTTCTAGCAATCAGCCCCAGCATTTT. The encoded protein is CASSPGPSSNQPQHF.

This clone was found a few times. The genes are TRBV10-1 and TRBJ2-7; 7 positions match TRBD2. This CDR3 has 16 amino acids. With 0 bases clipped from V and 2 bases from J, the junction kept 7 bases outside the gene matches. Looked up from germline, CDR1 is WNHNN and CDR2 is SYGVQD (reference sequence). The CDR3 nucleotides are TGCGCCAGCAGTGAGTCTCACCCAGGGACTACCTACGAGCAGTACTTC. This translates into CASSESHPGTTYEQYF.

V is TRBV7-2 and J is TRBJ1-3; 7 bases fit TRBD1. The V and J ends lost 5 bases and 4 bases, in that order; junction bases with no gene match: 5. This CDR3 has 14 amino acids. CDR1 SGHTA and CDR2 FQGNSA come from the germline V gene. The CDR3 sequence: CASSLGQTGNTIYF. The CDR3 coding sequence is TGTGCCAGCAGCCTGGGACAGACCGGAAACACCATATATTTT.